These T cell receptor beta chains were read from a single sample in a study of T cell repertoires in cytomegalovirus infection. Using its own MiXCR run on the reads, TCRdb lists one record per CDR3 protein. The data hold about 490,000 distinct CDR3 sequences, with roughly 10% observed a single time. Source material: PBMCs. These receptors all come from a human donor in good health (CMV status not recorded). Some clones in this sample may be carry-over from other donors' samples. CDR3s include the opening cysteine and the closing phenylalanine or tryptophan. Each record gives: clone size, J gene, D gene, V gene, CDR3 DNA, CDR3 protein. A D gene is named only where the DNA matches it firmly. Only some rows state a clone size, as once, few, many or a class for expanded clones.

>many|TRBJ2-3|NA|TRBV7-7
TGTGCCAGCAGCTCGGACCCACAGGGCACAGATACGCAGTATTTT
CASSSDPQGTDTQYF
>many|TRBJ1-2|NA|TRBV27
TGTGCCAGCAGTTTAAACCGGGACCTACGCTATGGCTACACCTTC
CASSLNRDLRYGYTF
>many|TRBJ2-3|TRBD2|TRBV7-2
TGTGCCAGCAGCTTAGTTGGCGGGAGGGTCCTCACAGATACGCAGTATTTT
CASSLVGGRVLTDTQYF
>few|TRBJ1-2|NA|TRBV12-3/TRBV12-4
TGTGCCAGCCAGGGGTCCCGGGATGCTGGCTACACCTTC
CASQGSRDAGYTF
>many|TRBJ2-1|NA|TRBV19
TGTGCCAGCAAACCGGGGGCCTGGTGGAATGAGCAGTTCTTC
CASKPGAWWNEQFF
>few|TRBJ2-1|TRBD2|TRBV20-1
TGCAGTGCTAGAGATGGGGAAAGACTAGCGGGGCACAATGAGCAGTTCTTC
CSARDGERLAGHNEQFF
>few|TRBJ2-7|NA|TRBV7-9
TGTGCCAGCAGCTTCTCAGGGGAATCCTACGAGCAGTACTTC
CASSFSGESYEQYF
>NA|TRBJ1-1|NA|TRBV20-1
TGCAGTGCCCGTAGAGGGGTGGGGAACACTGAAGCTTTCTTT
CSARRGVGNTEAFF
>few|TRBJ2-5|TRBD2|TRBV2
TGTGCCAGCAGTGGATTAGCGGGTCAGGAGACCCAGTACTTC
CASSGLAGQETQYF
>many|TRBJ2-7|NA|TRBV6-1
TGTGCCAGCAGTGCCTTAGACAGGACCTCCTACGAGCAGTACTTC
CASSALDRTSYEQYF
>many|TRBJ2-3|NA|TRBV19
TGTGCCAGTACCCCGACAGCTAGCACAGATACGCAGTATTTT
CASTPTASTDTQYF
>many|TRBJ2-4|NA|TRBV7-8
TGTGCCAGCAGCTTACTACCGGGACCGCTAGCCAAAAACATTCAGTACTTC
CASSLLPGPLAKNIQYF
>many|TRBJ1-2|TRBD1|TRBV12-3/TRBV12-4
TGTGCCAGCAGCTTCACCGACAGGGTCCTTCGTGGCTACACCTTC
CASSFTDRVLRGYTF
>many|TRBJ1-1|NA|TRBV11-2
TGTGCCAGCAGCCAGGGACCGAAGAACACTGAAGCTTTCTTT
CASSQGPKNTEAFF
>many|TRBJ1-5|NA|TRBV28
TGTGCCACCAACCCAACAGGGACTAACAATCAGCCCCAGCATTTT
CATNPTGTNNQPQHF
>many|TRBJ2-5|NA|TRBV12-3/TRBV12-4
TGTGCCAGCAGCACCCGGGGAGAAGAGACCCAGTACTTC
CASSTRGEETQYF
>NA|TRBJ2-1|NA|TRBV5-4
TGTGCCAGCAGCTTGGCTCGGGCGAGTTACAATGAGCAGTTCTTC
CASSLARASYNEQFF
>NA|TRBJ2-3|NA|TRBV5-1
TGCGCCAGCGGACCTCCGGACAGGGCAGCGGGGGCGGTCACAGATACGCAGTATTTT
CASGPPDRAAGAVTDTQYF
>NA|TRBJ2-1|TRBD2|TRBV10-3
TGTGCCATCAGTGTCGGGACTAGCGGGGATGAGCAGTTCTTC
CAISVGTSGDEQFF
>many|TRBJ2-1|NA|TRBV19
TGTGCCAGTAGTATAGGTGGGGATGAGCAGTTCTTC
CASSIGGDEQFF
>NA|TRBJ2-5|TRBD1|TRBV18
TGTGCCAGCTCACCTCTGACAGGGGAAGAGACCCAGTACTTC
CASSPLTGEETQYF
>many|TRBJ2-3|NA|TRBV6-5
TGTGCCAGCAGTCCCTGGGACGCAATCAGCACAGATACGCAGTATTTT
CASSPWDAISTDTQYF
>many|TRBJ1-1|TRBD1|TRBV5-1
TGCGCCAGCAGCCCGGGCCCGGACAGGGGATCTGAAGCTTTCTTT
CASSPGPDRGSEAFF
>many|TRBJ2-5|NA|TRBV7-2
TGTGCCAGCAGCTTAGCGCTCGGCAGGGGCTCGTACCAAGAGACCCAGTACTTC
CASSLALGRGSYQETQYF
>NA|TRBJ2-1|NA|TRBV24-1
TGTGCCACCAGTGATCCTAGGGACTCCCGCTCCTACAATGAGCAGTTCTTC
CATSDPRDSRSYNEQFF
>many|TRBJ2-7|NA|TRBV7-2
TGTGCCAGCAGCTGGAGGGCTACGGAGTACGAGCAGTACTTC
CASSWRATEYEQYF
>many|TRBJ2-1|TRBD2|TRBV7-7
TGTGCCAGCAGCTTAGGGGGAAGCGGGGGTGCTGAGCAGTTCTTC
CASSLGGSGGAEQFF
>many|TRBJ2-1|TRBD2|TRBV20-1
TGCAGTACTAGCGGGAGGGCCAATGAGCAGTTCTTC
CSTSGRANEQFF
>many|TRBJ2-1|TRBD2|TRBV7-3
TGTGCCAGCAGCCCACAAAGCGGGGGTGAGCAGTTCTTC
CASSPQSGGEQFF
>many|TRBJ1-1|NA|TRBV7-9
TGTGCCAGCAATCAGGGTCCAAACACTGAAGCTTTCTTT
CASNQGPNTEAFF
>many|TRBJ2-5|NA|TRBV7-7
TGTGCTAGCAGCCCCACCGGGGGCGGCCACCAAGAGACCCAGTACTTC
CASSPTGGGHQETQYF
>NA|TRBJ2-1|TRBD2|TRBV9
TGTGCCAGCAGCTCCCGCGGACTAGCGCTACCCTACAATGAGCAGTTCTTC
CASSSRGLALPYNEQFF
>few|TRBJ1-4|NA|TRBV3-1
TGTGCCAGCAGCCAAAACCGGAGGGAAAAACTGTTTTTT
CASSQNRREKLFF
>many|TRBJ1-5|TRBD1|TRBV19
TGTGCCAGTAGTTTACGTTCCCGGGACAGGGTGAGCAATCAGCCCCAGCATTTT
CASSLRSRDRVSNQPQHF
>many|TRBJ1-1|NA|TRBV10-3
TGTGCCATCAGCTGGGGGGAGGGTTCGACTGAAGCTTTCTTT
CAISWGEGSTEAFF
>NA|TRBJ2-2|NA|TRBV10-3
TGTGCCATCAGTGAGTCCGGCAGAAGTACCGGGGAGCTGTTTTTT
CAISESGRSTGELFF
>few|TRBJ2-1|NA|TRBV29-1
TGCAGCGGAACCTTCAGGACCCGTAATGAGCAGTTCTTC
CSGTFRTRNEQFF